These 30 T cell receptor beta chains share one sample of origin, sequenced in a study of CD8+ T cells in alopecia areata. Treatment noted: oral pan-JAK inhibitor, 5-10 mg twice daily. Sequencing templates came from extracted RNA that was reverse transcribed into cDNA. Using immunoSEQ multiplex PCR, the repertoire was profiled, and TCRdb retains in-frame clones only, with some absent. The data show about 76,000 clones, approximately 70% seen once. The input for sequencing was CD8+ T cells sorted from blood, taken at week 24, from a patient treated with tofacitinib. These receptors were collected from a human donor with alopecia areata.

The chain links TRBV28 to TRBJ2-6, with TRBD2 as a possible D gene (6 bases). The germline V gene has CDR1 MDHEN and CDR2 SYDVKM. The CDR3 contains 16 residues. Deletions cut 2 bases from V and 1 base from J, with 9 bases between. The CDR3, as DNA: TGTGCCAGCAGTTTAGGGGGGTTTTCTGGGGCCAACGTCCTGACTTTC. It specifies CASSLGGFSGANVLTF. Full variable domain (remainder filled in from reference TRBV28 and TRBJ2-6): DVKVTQSSRYLVKRTGEKVFLECVQDMDHENMFWYRQDPGLGLRLIYFSYDVKMKEKGDIPEGYSVSREKKERFSLILESASTNQTSMYLCASSLGGFSGANVLTFGAGSRLTVL.

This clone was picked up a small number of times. CDR3 bases: TGTGCCAGCAGTTTATCCGGACTAGCGCCTAGCTCCTACAATGAGCAGTTCTTC. Its protein product is CASSLSGLAPSSYNEQFF. V usage is TRBV28 and J usage is TRBJ2-1; 9 bases match TRBD2. V dropped 1 base and J dropped 0; count of bases not matched to a gene: 7. The germline CDR1 and CDR2 sequences are MDHEN and SYDVKM. This CDR3 comprises 18 residues.

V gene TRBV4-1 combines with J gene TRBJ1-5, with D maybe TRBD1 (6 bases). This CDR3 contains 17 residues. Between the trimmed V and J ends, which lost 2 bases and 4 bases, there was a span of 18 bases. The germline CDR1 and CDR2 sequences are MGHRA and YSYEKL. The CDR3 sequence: CASSQLLRDIQNQPQHF. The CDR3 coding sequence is TGCGCCAGCAGCCAACTACTCCGGGACATCCAAAATCAGCCCCAGCATTTT.

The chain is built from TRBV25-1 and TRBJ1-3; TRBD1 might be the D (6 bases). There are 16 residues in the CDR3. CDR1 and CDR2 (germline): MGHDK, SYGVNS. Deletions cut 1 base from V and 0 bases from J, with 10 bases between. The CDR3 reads CASSESTGYSGNTIYF. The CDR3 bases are TGTGCCAGCAGTGAATCAACAGGGTACTCTGGAAACACCATATATTTT.

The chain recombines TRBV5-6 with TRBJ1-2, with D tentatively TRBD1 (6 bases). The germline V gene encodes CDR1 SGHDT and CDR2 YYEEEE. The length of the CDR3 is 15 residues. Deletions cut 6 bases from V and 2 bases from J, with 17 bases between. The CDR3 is CASTLRQEPNYGYTF. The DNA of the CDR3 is TGTGCCAGCACCCTGAGACAGGAGCCGAACTATGGCTACACCTTC. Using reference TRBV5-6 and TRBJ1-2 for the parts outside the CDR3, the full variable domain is DAGVTQSPTHLIKTRGQQVTLRCSPKSGHDTVSWYQQALGQGPQFIFQYYEEEERQRGNFPDRFSGHQFPNYSSELNVNALLLGDSALYLCASTLRQEPNYGYTFGSGTRLTVV.

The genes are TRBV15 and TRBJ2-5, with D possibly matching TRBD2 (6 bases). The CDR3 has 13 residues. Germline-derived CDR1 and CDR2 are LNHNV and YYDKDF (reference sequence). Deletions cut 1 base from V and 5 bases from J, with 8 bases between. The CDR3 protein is CATSRGGVETQYF. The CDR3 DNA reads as TGTGCCACCAGCAGAGGGGGGGTTGAGACCCAGTACTTC. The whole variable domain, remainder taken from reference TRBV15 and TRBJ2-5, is DAMVIQNPRYQVTQFGKPVTLSCSQTLNHNVMYWYQQKSSQAPKLLFHYYDKDFNNEADTPDNFQSRRPNTSFCFLDIRSPGLGDTAMYLCATSRGGVETQYFGPGTRLLVL.

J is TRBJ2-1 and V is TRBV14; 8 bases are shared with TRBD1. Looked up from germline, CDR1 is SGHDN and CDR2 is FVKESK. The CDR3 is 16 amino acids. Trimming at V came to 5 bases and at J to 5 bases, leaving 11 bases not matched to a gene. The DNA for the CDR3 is TGTGCCAGCAGCGCCCGGGACAGGACCTTTGACAATGAGCAGTTCTTC. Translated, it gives CASSARDRTFDNEQFF.

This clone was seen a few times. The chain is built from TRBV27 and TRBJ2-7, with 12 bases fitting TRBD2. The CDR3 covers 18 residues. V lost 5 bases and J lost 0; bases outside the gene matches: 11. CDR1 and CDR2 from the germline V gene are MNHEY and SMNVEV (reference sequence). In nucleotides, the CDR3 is TGTGCCAGCAGTACCAGGACAGCGACTAGCGGGGGCTCCTACGAGCAGTACTTC. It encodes CASSTRTATSGGSYEQYF.

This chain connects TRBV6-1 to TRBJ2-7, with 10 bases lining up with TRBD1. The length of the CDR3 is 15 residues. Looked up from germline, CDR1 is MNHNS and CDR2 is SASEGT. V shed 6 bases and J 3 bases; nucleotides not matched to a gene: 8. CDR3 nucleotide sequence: TGTGCCAGCAGGGAGCCGGGACAGGGGAACTACGAGCAGTACTTC. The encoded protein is CASREPGQGNYEQYF.

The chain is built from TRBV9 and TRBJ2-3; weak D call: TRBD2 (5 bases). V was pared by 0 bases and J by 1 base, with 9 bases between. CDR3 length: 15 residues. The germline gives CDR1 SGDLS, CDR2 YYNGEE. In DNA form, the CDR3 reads TGTGCCAGCAGCGTAGCTTTTAGCGGCACAGATACGCAGTATTTT. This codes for CASSVAFSGTDTQYF.

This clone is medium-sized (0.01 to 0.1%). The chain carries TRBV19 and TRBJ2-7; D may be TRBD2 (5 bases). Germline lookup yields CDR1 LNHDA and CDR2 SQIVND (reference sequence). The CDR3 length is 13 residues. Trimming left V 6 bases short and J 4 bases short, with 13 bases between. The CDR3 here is CASSDYGSYEQYF. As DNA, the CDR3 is TGTGCCAGTAGCGACTACGGATCGTACGAGCAGTACTTC.

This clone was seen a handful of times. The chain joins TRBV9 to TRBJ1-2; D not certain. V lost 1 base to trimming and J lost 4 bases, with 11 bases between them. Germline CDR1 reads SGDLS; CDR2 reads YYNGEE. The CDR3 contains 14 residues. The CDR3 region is CASSVMGGSYGYTF. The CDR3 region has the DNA TGTGCCAGCAGCGTAATGGGCGGCTCCTATGGCTACACCTTC.

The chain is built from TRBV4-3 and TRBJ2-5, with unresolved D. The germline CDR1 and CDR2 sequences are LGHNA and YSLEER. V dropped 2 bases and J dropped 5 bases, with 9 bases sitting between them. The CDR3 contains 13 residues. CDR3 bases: TGCGCCAGCAGCCAATTTACGTGGGAGACCCAGTACTTC. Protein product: CASSQFTWETQYF.

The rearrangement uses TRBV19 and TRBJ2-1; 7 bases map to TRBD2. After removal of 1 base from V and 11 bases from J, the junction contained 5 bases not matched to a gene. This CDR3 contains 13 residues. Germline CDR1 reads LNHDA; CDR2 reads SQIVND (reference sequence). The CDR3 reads CASSIAAGAQQFF. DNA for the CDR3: TGTGCCAGTAGTATAGCCGCGGGAGCCCAGCAGTTCTTC.

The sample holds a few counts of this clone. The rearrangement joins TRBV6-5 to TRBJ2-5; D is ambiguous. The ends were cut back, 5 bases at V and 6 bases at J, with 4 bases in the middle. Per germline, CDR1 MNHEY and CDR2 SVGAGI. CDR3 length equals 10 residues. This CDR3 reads CASSGKTQYF. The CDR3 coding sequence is TGTGCCAGCAGTGGGAAGACCCAGTACTTC.

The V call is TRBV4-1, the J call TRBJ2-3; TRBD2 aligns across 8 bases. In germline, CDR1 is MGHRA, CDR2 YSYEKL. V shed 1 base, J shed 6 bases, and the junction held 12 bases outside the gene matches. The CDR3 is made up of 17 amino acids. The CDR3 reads CASSQGFWRGAPDTQYF. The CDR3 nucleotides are TGCGCCAGCAGCCAAGGTTTCTGGCGGGGGGCCCCCGATACGCAGTATTTT.

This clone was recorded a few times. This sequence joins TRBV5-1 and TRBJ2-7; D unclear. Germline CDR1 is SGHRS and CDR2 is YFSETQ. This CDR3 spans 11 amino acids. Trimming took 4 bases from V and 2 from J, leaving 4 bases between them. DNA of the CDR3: TGCGCCAGCAGCCAGGCCTACGAGCAGTACTTC. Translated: CASSQAYEQYF.

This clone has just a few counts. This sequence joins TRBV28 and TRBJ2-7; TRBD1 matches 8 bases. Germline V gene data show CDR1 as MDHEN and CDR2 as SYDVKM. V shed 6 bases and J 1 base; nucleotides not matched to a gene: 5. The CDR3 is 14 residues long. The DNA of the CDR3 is TGTGCCAGCAGAGGCAGGGGGCGGTCCTACGAGCAGTACTTC. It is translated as CASRGRGRSYEQYF.

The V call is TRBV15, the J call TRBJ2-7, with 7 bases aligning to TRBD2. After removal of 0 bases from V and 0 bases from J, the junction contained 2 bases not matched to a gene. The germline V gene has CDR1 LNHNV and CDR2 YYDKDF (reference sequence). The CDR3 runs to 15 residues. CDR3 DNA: TGTGCCACCAGCAGAGATCCTAGCGGCTCCTACGAGCAGTACTTC. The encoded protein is CATSRDPSGSYEQYF. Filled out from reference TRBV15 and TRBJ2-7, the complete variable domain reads DAMVIQNPRYQVTQFGKPVTLSCSQTLNHNVMYWYQQKSSQAPKLLFHYYDKDFNNEADTPDNFQSRRPNTSFCFLDIRSPGLGDTAMYLCATSRDPSGSYEQYFGPGTRLTVT.

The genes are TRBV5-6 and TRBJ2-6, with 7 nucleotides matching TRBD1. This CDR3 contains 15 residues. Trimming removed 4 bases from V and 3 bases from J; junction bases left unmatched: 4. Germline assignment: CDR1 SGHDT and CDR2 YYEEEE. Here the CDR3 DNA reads TGTGCCAGCAGCCCTCAGGGGGTTGGGGCCAACGTCCTGACTTTC. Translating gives CASSPQGVGANVLTF. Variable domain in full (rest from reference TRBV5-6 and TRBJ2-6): DAGVTQSPTHLIKTRGQQVTLRCSPKSGHDTVSWYQQALGQGPQFIFQYYEEEERQRGNFPDRFSGHQFPNYSSELNVNALLLGDSALYLCASSPQGVGANVLTFGAGSRLTVL.

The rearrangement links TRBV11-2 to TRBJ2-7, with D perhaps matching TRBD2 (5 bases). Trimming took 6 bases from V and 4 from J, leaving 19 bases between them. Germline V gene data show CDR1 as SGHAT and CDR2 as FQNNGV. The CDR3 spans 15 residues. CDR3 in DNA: TGTGCCAGCAGTGAGTTTGGCGGGCCCGATTACGAGCAGTACTTC. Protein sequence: CASSEFGGPDYEQYF.

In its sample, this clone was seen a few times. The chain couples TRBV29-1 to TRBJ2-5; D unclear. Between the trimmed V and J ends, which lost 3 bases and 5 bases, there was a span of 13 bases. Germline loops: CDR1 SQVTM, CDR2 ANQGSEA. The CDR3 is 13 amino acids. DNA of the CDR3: TGCAGCGTTGAGCGGTCAGATAAGGAGACCCAGTACTTC. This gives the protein CSVERSDKETQYF.

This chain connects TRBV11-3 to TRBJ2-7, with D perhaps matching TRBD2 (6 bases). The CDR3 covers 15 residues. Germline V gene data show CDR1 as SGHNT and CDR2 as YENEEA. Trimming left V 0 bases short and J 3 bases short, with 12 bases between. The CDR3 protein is CASSLDFGGVYEQYF. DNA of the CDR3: TGTGCCAGCAGCTTAGATTTCGGGGGAGTCTACGAGCAGTACTTC.

CDR3 nucleotide sequence: TGTGCCAGCGCCGGGACAGGGTACAATGAGCAGTTCTTC. Residues: CASAGTGYNEQFF. The chain has TRBV9 and TRBJ2-1, with 9 positions matching TRBD1. The germline gives CDR1 SGDLS, CDR2 YYNGEE. The CDR3 sequence is 13 residues long. V lost 7 bases, J lost 4 bases, and 3 bases stayed unmatched.

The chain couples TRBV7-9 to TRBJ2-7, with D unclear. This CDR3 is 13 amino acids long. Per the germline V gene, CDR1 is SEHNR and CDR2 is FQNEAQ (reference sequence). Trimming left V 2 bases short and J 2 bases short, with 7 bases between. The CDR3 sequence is CASSLTTTYEQYF. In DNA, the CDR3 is TGTGCCAGCAGCTTAACTACTACCTACGAGCAGTACTTC.

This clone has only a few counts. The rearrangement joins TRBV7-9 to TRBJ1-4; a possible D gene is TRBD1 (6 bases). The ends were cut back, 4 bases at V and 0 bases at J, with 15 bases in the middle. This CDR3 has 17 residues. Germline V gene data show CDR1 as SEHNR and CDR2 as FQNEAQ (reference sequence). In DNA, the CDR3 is TGTGCCAGCAGCTCATGGACAGAAGTAGCAACTAATGAAAAACTGTTTTTT. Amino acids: CASSSWTEVATNEKLFF.

The CDR3 DNA follows: TGCCCGGAGAGATCAGGAGAGACCCAGTACTTC. Amino acid sequence: CPERSGETQYF. The V call is TRBV29-1, the J call TRBJ2-5; unclear D gene. The CDR3 runs to 11 residues. CDR1 and CDR2 (germline): SQVTM, ANQGSEA.

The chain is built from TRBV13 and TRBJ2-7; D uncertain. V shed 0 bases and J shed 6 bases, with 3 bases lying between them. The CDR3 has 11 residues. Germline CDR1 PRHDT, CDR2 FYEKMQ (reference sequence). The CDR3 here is CASSLGLEQYF. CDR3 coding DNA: TGTGCCAGCAGCTTAGGCCTCGAGCAGTACTTC.

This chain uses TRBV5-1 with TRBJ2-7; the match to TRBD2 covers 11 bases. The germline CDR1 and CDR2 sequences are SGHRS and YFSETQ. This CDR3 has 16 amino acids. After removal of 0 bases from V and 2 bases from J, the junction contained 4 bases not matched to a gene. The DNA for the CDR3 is TGCGCCAGCAGCTTGGGGTCTAGCGGGGGGCCCTACGAGCAGTACTTC. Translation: CASSLGSSGGPYEQYF.

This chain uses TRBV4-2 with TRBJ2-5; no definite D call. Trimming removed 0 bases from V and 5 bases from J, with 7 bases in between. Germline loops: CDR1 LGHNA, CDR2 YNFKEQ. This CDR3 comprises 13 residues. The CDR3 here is CASSQDVWETQYF. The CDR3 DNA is TGTGCCAGCAGCCAAGACGTGTGGGAGACCCAGTACTTC.